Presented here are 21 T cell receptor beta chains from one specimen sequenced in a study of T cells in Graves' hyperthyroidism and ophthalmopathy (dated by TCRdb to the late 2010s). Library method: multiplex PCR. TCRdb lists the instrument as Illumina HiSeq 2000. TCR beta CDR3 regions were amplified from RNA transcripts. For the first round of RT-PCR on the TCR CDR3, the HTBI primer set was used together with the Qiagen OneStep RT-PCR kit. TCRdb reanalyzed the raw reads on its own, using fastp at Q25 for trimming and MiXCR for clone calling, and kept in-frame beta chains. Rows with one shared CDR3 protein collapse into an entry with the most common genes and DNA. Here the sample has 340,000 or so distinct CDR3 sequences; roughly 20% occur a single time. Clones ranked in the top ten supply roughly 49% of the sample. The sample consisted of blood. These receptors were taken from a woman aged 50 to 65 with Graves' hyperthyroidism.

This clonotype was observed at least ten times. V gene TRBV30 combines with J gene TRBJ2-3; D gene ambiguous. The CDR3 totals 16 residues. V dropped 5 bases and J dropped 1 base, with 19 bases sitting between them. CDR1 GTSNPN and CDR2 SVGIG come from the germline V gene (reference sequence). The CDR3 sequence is CAWVAGWASGTDTQYF. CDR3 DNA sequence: TGTGCCTGGGTGGCCGGGTGGGCTTCGGGCACAGATACGCAGTATTTT.

The CDR3 DNA sequence: TGTGCCACCAGCACAGGAGCGGGGGTTAGCACAGATACGCAGTATTTT. It yields the protein CATSTGAGVSTDTQYF. V is TRBV15 and J is TRBJ2-3; 8 bases line up with TRBD2. The CDR3 length is 16 residues. CDR1 is LNHNV, CDR2 YYDKDF, per germline (reference sequence). Trimming took 4 bases from V and 0 from J; bases not matched to a gene: 6.

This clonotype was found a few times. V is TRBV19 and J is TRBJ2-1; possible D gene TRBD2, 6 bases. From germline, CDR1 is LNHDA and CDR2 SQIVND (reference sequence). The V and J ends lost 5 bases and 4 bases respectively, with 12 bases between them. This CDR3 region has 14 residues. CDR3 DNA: TGTGCCAGTAGTCGTGGGGACTTTTACAATGAGCAGTTCTTC. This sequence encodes CASSRGDFYNEQFF.

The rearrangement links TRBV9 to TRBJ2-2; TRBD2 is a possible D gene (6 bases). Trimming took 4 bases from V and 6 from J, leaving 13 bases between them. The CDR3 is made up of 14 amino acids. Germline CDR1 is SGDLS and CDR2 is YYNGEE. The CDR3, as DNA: TGTGCCAGCAGCCAAAGGGGCGGGGCCGGGGAGCTGTTTTTT. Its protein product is CASSQRGGAGELFF.

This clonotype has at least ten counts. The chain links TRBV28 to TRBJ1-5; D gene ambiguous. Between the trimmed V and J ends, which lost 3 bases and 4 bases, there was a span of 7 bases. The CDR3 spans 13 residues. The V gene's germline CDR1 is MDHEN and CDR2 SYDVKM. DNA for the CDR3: TGTGCCAGCAGTTTCGACTTTAATCAGCCCCAGCATTTT. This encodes CASSFDFNQPQHF.

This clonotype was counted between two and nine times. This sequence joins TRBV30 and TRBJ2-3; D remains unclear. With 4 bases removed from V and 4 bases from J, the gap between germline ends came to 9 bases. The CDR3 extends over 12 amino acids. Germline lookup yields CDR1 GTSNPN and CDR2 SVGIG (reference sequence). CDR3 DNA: TGTGCCTGGATCCACCGGGCAGATACGCAGTATTTT. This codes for CAWIHRADTQYF. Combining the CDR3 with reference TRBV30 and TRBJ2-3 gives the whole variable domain SQTIHQWPATLVQPVGSPLSLECTVEGTSNPNLYWYRQAAGRGLQLLFYSVGIGQISSEVPQNLSASRPQDRQFILSSKKLLLSDSGFYLCAWIHRADTQYFGPGTRLTVL.

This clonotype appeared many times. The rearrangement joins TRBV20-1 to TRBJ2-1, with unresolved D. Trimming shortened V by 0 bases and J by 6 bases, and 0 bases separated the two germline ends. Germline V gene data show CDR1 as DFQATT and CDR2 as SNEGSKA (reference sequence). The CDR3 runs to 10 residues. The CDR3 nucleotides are TGCAGTGCTAGAGACAATGAGCAGTTCTTC. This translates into CSARDNEQFF.

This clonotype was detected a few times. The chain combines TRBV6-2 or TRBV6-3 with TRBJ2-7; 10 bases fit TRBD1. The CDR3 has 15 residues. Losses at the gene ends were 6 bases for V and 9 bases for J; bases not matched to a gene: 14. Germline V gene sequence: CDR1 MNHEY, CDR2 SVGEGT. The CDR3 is CASSNTGTGDRRQYF. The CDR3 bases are TGTGCCAGCAGCAATACCGGGACAGGGGATCGACGGCAGTACTTC.

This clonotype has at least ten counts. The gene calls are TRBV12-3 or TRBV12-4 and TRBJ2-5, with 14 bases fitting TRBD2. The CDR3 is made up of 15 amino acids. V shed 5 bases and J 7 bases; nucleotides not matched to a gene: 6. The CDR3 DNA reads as TGTGCCAGCAGTCCGACTAGCGGGGGGGGGGGGACCCAGTACTTC. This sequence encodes CASSPTSGGGGTQYF.

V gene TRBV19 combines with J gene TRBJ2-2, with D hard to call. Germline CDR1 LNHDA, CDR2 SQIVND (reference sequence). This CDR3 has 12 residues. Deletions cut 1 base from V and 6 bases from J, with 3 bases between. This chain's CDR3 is CASSIAPGELFF. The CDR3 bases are TGTGCCAGTAGTATAGCCCCCGGGGAGCTGTTTTTT.

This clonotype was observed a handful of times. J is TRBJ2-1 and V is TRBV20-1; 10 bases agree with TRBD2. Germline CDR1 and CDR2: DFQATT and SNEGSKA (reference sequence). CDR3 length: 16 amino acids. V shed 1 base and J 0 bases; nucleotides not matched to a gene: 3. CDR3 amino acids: CSARAASGSSYNEQFF. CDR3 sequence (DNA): TGCAGTGCTAGAGCGGCTAGCGGGAGCTCCTACAATGAGCAGTTCTTC.

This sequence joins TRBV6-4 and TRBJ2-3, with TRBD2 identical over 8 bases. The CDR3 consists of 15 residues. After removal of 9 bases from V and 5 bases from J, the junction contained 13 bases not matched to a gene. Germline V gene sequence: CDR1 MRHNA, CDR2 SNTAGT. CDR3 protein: CASSSGRGIGDTQYF. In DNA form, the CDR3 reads TGTGCCAGTTCAAGCGGGAGAGGGATTGGAGATACGCAGTATTTT.

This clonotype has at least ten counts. The CDR3 DNA reads TGCGCCAGCAGGACAGAGGCCGGGGAGCTGTTTTTT. The encoded protein is CASRTEAGELFF. The chain has TRBV5-1 and TRBJ2-2; tentative D call: TRBD1 (5 bases). The CDR3 sequence is 12 residues long. Trimming shortened V by 5 bases and J by 6 bases, and 8 bases separated the two germline ends. CDR1 is SGHRS, CDR2 YFSETQ, per germline. Full variable domain (remainder filled in from reference TRBV5-1 and TRBJ2-2): KAGVTQTPRYLIKTRGQQVTLSCSPISGHRSVSWYQQTPGQGLQFLFEYFSETQRNKGNFPGRFSGRQFSNSRSEMNVSTLELGDSALYLCASRTEAGELFFGEGSRLTVL.

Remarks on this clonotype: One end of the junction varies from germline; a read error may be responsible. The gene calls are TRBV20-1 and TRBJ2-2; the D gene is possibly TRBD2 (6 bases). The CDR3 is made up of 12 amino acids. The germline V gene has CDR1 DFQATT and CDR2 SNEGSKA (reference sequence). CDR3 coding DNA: TGCAGTGCTAGAGCCTTCGGAGGGGAGCTGTTCTTT. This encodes CSARAFGGELFF.

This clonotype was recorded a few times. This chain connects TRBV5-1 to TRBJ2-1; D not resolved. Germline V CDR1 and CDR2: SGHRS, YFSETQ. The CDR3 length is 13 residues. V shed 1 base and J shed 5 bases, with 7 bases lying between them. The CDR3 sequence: CASSLRADNEQFF. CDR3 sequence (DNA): TGCGCCAGCAGCTTGCGGGCTGACAATGAGCAGTTCTTC.

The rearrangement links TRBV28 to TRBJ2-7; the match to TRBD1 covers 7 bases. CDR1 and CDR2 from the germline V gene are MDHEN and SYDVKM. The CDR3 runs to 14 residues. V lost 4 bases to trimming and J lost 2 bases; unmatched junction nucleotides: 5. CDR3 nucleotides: TGTGCCAGCAGTTCGGGACAGCAAGCCTACGAGCAGTACGTC. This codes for CASSSGQQAYEQYV.

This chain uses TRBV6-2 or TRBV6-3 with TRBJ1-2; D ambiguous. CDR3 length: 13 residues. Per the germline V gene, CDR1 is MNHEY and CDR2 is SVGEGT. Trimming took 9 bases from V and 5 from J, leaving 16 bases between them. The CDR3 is CASYDGIRYGYTF. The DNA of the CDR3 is TGTGCCAGTTATGACGGAATTCGATATGGCTACACCTTC.

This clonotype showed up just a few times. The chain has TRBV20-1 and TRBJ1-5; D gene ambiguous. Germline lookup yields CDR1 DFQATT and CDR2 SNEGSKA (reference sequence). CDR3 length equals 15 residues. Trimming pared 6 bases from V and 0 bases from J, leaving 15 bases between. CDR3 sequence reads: CSALILGDSNQPQHF. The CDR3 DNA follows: TGCAGTGCGTTGATTTTAGGAGATAGCAATCAGCCCCAGCATTTT.

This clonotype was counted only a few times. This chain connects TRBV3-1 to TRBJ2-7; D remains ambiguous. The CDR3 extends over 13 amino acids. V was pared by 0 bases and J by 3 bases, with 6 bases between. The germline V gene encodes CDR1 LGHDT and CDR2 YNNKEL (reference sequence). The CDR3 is CASSQDDVYEQYF. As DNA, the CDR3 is TGTGCCAGCAGCCAAGACGACGTCTACGAGCAGTACTTC.

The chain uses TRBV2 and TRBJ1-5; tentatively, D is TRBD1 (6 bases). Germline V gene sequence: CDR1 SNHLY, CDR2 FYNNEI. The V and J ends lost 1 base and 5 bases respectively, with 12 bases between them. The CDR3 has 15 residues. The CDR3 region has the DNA TGTGCCAGCAGTGAAGACAGGGTAGGCGATCAGCCCCAGCATTTT. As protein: CASSEDRVGDQPQHF.

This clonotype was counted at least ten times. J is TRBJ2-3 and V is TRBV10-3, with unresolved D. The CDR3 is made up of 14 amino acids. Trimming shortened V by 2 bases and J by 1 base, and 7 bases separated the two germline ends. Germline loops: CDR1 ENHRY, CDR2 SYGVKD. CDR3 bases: TGTGCCATCAGTGAGGTGCAGGGCACAGATACGCAGTATTTT. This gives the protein CAISEVQGTDTQYF.